This T cell receptor (beta chain) was observed in a study of cytomegalovirus exposure and HLA in healthy donors. Study results and limitations: More clonal expansion characterized HLA-associated TCR beta chains than equally common others in a later analysis. Rarity marked most TCR sequences, yet some public TCRs occurred in many donors. With further analysis later on, most CMV-associated TCR beta chains appeared HLA-restricted.

The PCR was carried out with 60 Vbeta primers and 13 Jbeta primers. The method was immunoSEQ multiplex PCR; TCRdb's version includes in-frame clones alone and lacks a portion of them. Here the sample spans roughly 200,000 clones, almost 85% being singletons. Worth noting for this clone: Its antigen is undetermined.

V shed 3 bases and J shed 2 bases, with 7 bases lying between them. The CDR3 runs 13 residues. Looked up from germline, CDR1 is MNHEY and CDR2 is SMNVEV (reference sequence). The chain couples TRBV27 to TRBJ2-5; a possible D gene is TRBD2 (5 bases). What was sequenced was PBMCs. The TCR sequence derives from a woman in her forties or fifties in good health and CMV-seronegative. This CDR3 is CASSFGVQETQYF. The CDR3 DNA sequence: TGTGCCAGCAGTTTCGGGGTTCAAGAGACCCAGTACTTC.